This entry concerns a single T cell receptor (beta chain). What it binds is unknown. The record originates from a study of blood T cells in healthy people across ages. Study findings and constraints: Getting older went along with TCR beta diversity per million T cells dropping roughly linearly. Because donor CMV status was unknown, expanded clonotype changes were possibly confounded.

A J-beta primer mix and a sample-barcoded 5' primer were used in a second PCR of about 7 to 12 cycles. Each CDR3 protein is one row after TCRdb ran MiXCR on the 5' RACE reads. This sample carries roughly 1,500,000 distinct CDR3 sequences, roughly 32% of them seen once, and the ten largest clones take roughly 12%. The sequence was obtained from a woman aged 25 to 45 in good health. Sequencing was carried out using blood.

The CDR3 region is CASSSPGRGRGEQYF. In DNA, the CDR3 is TGTGCCAGCAGCTCCCCAGGAAGGGGACGGGGCGAGCAGTACTTC. The gene calls are TRBV11-1 and TRBJ2-4; D may be TRBD1 or TRBD2 (5 bases each). The end of the DNA aligns better with TRBJ2-7, so the J call may be wrong. The length of the CDR3 is 15 residues. Germline assignment: CDR1 SGHAT and CDR2 FQDESV (reference sequence).